This T cell receptor (beta chain) was documented in a study of glioma-infiltrating T cells after dendritic cell vaccination. As for the study in general: Glioblastoma patients came from Phase I and II dendritic cell vaccination trials.

The CDR3 spans 15 residues. With V trimmed by 6 bases and J by 0 bases, 7 bases remained unmatched. The germline gives CDR1 SGHRS, CDR2 YFSETQ. The PCR used 60 V beta and 13 J beta primers. The assay was immunoSEQ multiplex PCR, and TCRdb's table has in-frame clones only and misses some. The top ten hold 15% to 18% of the sample, which has roughly 60,000 clones, roughly 80% seen once. Time point specified: after dendritic cell vaccination, including at tumor progression/relapse. Sequences were derived from blood, sampled after dendritic cell vaccination. The chain carries TRBV5-1 and TRBJ2-3; TRBD2 matches 7 bases. The source of this sequence is a human donor with glioblastoma. In DNA, the CDR3 is TGCGCCAGCACCAGCGGGCGGGGGAGCACAGATACGCAGTATTTT. The encoded protein is CASTSGRGSTDTQYF.